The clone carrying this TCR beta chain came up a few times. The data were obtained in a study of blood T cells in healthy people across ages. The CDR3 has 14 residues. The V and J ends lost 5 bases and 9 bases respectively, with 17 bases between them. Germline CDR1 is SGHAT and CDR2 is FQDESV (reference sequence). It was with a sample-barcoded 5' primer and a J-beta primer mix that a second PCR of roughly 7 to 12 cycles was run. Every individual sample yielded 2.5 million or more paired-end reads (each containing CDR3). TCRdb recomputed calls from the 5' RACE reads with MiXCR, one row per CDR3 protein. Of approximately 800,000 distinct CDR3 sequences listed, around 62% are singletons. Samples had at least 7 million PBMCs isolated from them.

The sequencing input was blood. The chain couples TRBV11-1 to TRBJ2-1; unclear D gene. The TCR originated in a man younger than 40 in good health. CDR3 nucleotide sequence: TGTGCCAGCAGCCTTAATAAGGAATGGAGTGAGCAGTTCTTC. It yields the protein CASSLNKEWSEQFF.